The clone carrying this T cell receptor (beta chain) was counted between two and nine times. These data are taken from a study of blood T cells in healthy people across ages. With a J-beta primer mix and a sample-barcoded 5' primer, a second PCR ran roughly 6 to 12 cycles. One entry per CDR3 protein results from TCRdb running MiXCR on the 5' RACE reads. The table records around 1,600,000 distinct CDR3 sequences, roughly 43% of them present only once. CDR3 length: 14 residues. Trimming pared 3 bases from V and 5 bases from J, leaving 13 bases between. The V gene's germline CDR1 is ENHRY and CDR2 SYGVKD.

This clonotype was sampled from a woman under 30 in good health. The rearrangement uses TRBV10-3 and TRBJ1-1, with D possibly TRBD1 on 5 matching bases. Sequenced sample: blood. CDR3 DNA sequence: TGTGCCATCAGTGATTGGCGGGGGGGTACTGAAGCTTTCTTT. Translation: CAISDWRGGTEAFF.